This T cell receptor (beta chain) emerged from a study of cytotoxic CD8 clonotypes in ibrutinib-treated CLL. The CDR3 runs 15 residues. CDR1 SGHDT and CDR2 YYEEEE come from the germline V gene. The V and J ends lost 4 bases and 3 bases, in that order; junction bases with no gene match: 6. Sequencing used immunoSEQ multiplex PCR; TCRdb keeps in-frame clones, though not all of them. The sample lists around 92,000 clones; approximately 71% were seen once. General study points: Baseline levels were approached again at progression, after clonality had risen at ibrutinib response.

The sample holds a few counts of this clone. Its antigen remains unknown. The sample consisted of PBMCs, taken after 24 months of ibrutinib treatment. The genes are TRBV5-6 and TRBJ2-7, with TRBD2 matching 11 bases. The origin of this receptor is a human donor with chronic lymphocytic leukemia. Here the CDR3 reads CASSRGTSGYYEQYF. CDR3 bases: TGTGCCAGCAGCCGCGGGACTAGCGGCTACTACGAGCAGTACTTC.